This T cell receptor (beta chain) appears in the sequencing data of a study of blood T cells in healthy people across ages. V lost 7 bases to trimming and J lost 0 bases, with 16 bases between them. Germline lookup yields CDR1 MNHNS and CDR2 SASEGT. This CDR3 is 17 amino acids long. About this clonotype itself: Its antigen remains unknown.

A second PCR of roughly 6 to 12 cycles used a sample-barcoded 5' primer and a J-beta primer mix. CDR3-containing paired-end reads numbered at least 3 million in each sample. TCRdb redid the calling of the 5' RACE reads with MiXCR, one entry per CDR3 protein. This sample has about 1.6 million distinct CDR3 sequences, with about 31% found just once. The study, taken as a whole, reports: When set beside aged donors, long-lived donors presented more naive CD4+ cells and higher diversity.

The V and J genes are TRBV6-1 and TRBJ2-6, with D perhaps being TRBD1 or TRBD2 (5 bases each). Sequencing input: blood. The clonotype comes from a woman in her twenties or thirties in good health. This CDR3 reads CASIRDPLFSGANVLTF. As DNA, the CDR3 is TGTGCCAGCATCCGGGACCCGCTCTTCTCTGGGGCCAACGTCCTGACTTTC.